This TCR beta chain was recorded in a study of blood T cell repertoires in COVID-19. On the study more broadly: Acute-phase and convalescent COVID-19 samples originated in the United States, Italy and Spain. From T cells, B-cell-depleted T cells, or PBMCs came the material, which was cDNA or gDNA.

From germline, CDR1 is KGHSH and CDR2 LQKENI. Trimming at V came to 3 bases and at J to 5 bases, leaving 7 bases not matched to a gene. The CDR3 runs to 16 residues. Study processing details: Amplifying reference gene primers gave estimates of nucleated cell counts. TCRdb's copy holds only in-frame clones and misses some; the assay was immunoSEQ multiplex PCR. V, J and clone size are taken as reported in that table, and D and trimming were inferred from the DNA itself. Among about 64,000 clones listed, approximately 90% were seen once. The sequencing input was PBMCs or T cells enriched from blood (not recorded which). V is TRBV18 and J is TRBJ1-1, with 12 bases fitting TRBD1. The source is a woman aged 40-49 years who had recovered from COVID-19. The CDR3 here is CASSPGQGASRTEAFF. The CDR3 DNA is TGTGCCAGCTCACCGGGACAGGGGGCGTCTCGGACTGAAGCTTTCTTT.